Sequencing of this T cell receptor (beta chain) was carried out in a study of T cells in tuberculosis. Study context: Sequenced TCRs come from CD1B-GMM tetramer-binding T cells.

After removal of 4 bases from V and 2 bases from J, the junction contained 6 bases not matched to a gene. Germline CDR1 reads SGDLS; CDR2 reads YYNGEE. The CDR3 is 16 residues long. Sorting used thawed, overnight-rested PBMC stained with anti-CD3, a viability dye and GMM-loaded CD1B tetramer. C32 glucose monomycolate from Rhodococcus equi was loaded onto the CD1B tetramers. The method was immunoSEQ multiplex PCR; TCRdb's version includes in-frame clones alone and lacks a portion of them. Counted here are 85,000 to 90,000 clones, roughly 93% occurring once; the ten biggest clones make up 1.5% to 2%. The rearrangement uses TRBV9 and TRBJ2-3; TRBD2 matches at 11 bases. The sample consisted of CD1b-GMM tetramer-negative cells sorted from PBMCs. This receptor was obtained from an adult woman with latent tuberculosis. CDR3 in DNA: TGTGCCAGCAGCCTAGGGACTAGCGGACACACAGATACGCAGTATTTT. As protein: CASSLGTSGHTDTQYF.